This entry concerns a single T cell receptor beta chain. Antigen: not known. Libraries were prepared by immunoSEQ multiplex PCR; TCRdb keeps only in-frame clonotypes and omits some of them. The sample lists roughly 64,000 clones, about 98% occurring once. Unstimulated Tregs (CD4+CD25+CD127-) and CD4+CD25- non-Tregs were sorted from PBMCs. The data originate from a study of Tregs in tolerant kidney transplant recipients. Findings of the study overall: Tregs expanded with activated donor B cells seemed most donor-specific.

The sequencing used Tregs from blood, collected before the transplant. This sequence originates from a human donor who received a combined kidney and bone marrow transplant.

CDR3 in DNA: TGTGCCAGCAGCCCATTCGGGAGGCTAGGGGGGCCCTACGAGCAGTACTTC. Its translation: CASSPFGRLGGPYEQYF. The gene calls are TRBV9 and TRBJ2-7; tentative D call: TRBD2 (7 bases). From germline, CDR1 is SGDLS and CDR2 YYNGEE. The V gene lost 4 bases and the J gene lost 2 bases, with 22 bases spanning the gap. The CDR3 has 17 residues.